The 13 T cell receptor beta chains in this list originate from one sample, sequenced in a study of blood T cell repertoires in COVID-19. Using immunoSEQ multiplex PCR, the repertoire was profiled, and TCRdb retains in-frame clones only, with some absent. This sample has 55,000 to 70,000 clones, with around 87% found just once. Sequencing input: peripheral blood. All receptors derive from a woman aged 18 to 35 with acute or convalescent COVID-19.

The chain has TRBV2 and TRBJ2-5, with D hard to call. The germline V gene encodes CDR1 SNHLY and CDR2 FYNNEI. V was cut by 3 bases and J by 9 bases, with 8 bases left in between. CDR3 size: 11 residues. The CDR3 reads CASSEAAAQYF. As DNA, the CDR3 is TGTGCCAGCAGTGAGGCGGCCGCCCAGTACTTC. Full variable domain (rest looked up from reference TRBV2 and TRBJ2-5): EPEVTQTPSHQVTQMGQEVILRCVPISNHLYFYWYRQILGQKVEFLVSFYNNEISEKSEIFDDQFSVERPDGSNFTLKIRSTKLEDSAMYFCASSEAAAQYFGPGTRLLVL.

The chain links TRBV12-3 or TRBV12-4 to TRBJ1-1, with 7 bases fitting TRBD1. This CDR3 spans 13 amino acids. V was pared by 5 bases and J by 8 bases, with 8 bases of the junction left unmatched. CDR3 sequence: CASSLGTAREAFF. As DNA, the CDR3 is TGTGCCAGCAGTCTCGGGACAGCGAGAGAAGCTTTCTTT.

This clone was counted once. The rearrangement joins TRBV11-2 to TRBJ1-3; D is uncertain. Germline CDR1 reads SGHAT; CDR2 reads FQNNGV. The CDR3 length is 16 residues. The V and J ends lost 6 bases and 1 base respectively, with 16 bases between them. This CDR3 reads CASSHYGGRSGNTIYF. In DNA form, the CDR3 reads TGTGCCAGCAGTCATTATGGAGGGCGTTCTGGAAACACCATATATTTT.

In this sample, this clone turned up once. The rearrangement uses TRBV6-5 and TRBJ1-1; the D gene is possibly TRBD1 (6 bases). Trimming pared 2 bases from V and 7 bases from J, leaving 11 bases between. Germline V lookup: CDR1 MNHEY, CDR2 SVGAGI. The CDR3 has 13 amino acids. In DNA, the CDR3 is TGTGCCAGCAGTTACCTTGGACAGCATGAAGCTTTCTTT. It codes for CASSYLGQHEAFF.

This rearrangement joins TRBV6-1 to TRBJ1-1; possible D gene TRBD1, 6 bases. Germline assignment: CDR1 MNHNS and CDR2 SASEGT. With 1 base removed from V and 1 base from J, the gap between germline ends came to 13 bases. The CDR3 contains 16 residues. The CDR3 region is CASSEEGDMGNTEAFF. DNA of the CDR3: TGTGCCAGCAGTGAAGAGGGGGACATGGGGAACACTGAAGCTTTCTTT.

V usage is TRBV7-2 and J usage is TRBJ1-2; 10 nucleotides line up with TRBD1. V trimming: 5 bases; J trimming: 7 bases; junction bases outside the gene matches: 16. Germline CDR1 and CDR2: SGHTA and FQGNSA. The CDR3 spans 17 residues. CDR3: CASSPRTGGKGDSGYTF. CDR3 DNA: TGTGCCAGCAGCCCCCGGACAGGGGGAAAAGGGGACTCTGGCTACACCTTC.

This rearrangement joins TRBV15 to TRBJ2-7; the match to TRBD1 covers 9 bases. Germline CDR1 and CDR2: LNHNV and YYDKDF (reference sequence). The V gene end was trimmed by 0 bases and the J gene end by 1 base; junction bases not matched to a gene: 1. The CDR3 sequence is 15 residues long. The CDR3 DNA is TGTGCCACCAGCAGAGATGGGACAGGGTCCTACGAGCAGTACTTC. Protein sequence: CATSRDGTGSYEQYF.

This chain joins TRBV3-1 (or the pseudogene TRBV3-2) and TRBJ2-6; D gene unclear. V shed 1 base and J shed 0 bases, with 16 bases lying between them. This CDR3 has 19 amino acids. Germline CDR1 is LGHDT and CDR2 is YNNKEL (reference sequence). As DNA, the CDR3 is TGTGCCAGCAGCCAAGTAGTCCCGGCAGGTAGCTCTGGGGCCAACGTCCTGACTTTC. Its translation: CASSQVVPAGSSGANVLTF.

In nucleotides, the CDR3 is TGCGCCAGCAGCCAAGAACCCGGGACTAGCGGCACAGATACGCAGTATTTT. As protein: CASSQEPGTSGTDTQYF. The chain links TRBV4-1 to TRBJ2-3; 10 bases agree with TRBD2. The ends lost 0 bases at V and 1 base at J; junction bases unmatched: 4. The CDR3 sequence is 17 residues long. Germline CDR1 MGHRA, CDR2 YSYEKL.

V gene TRBV6-5 combines with J gene TRBJ1-4; D may be TRBD1 (5 bases). Trimming removed 6 bases at V and 7 bases at J, with 15 bases between. The CDR3 is made up of 14 amino acids. The V gene's germline CDR1 is MNHEY and CDR2 SVGAGI. Here the CDR3 reads CASRAGGTVEKLFF. In nucleotides, the CDR3 is TGTGCCAGCAGGGCCGGGGGGACGGTTGAAAAACTGTTTTTT.

The chain employs TRBV3-1 (or the pseudogene TRBV3-2) and TRBJ2-2; 11 bases are shared with TRBD1. Germline V gene lookup returns CDR1 LGHDT and CDR2 YNNKEL (reference sequence). The CDR3 runs to 16 residues. V dropped 2 bases and J dropped 8; count of bases not matched to a gene: 7. The CDR3 protein is CASSQRGQGAWGELFF. CDR3 coding DNA: TGTGCCAGCAGCCAAAGAGGACAGGGGGCCTGGGGGGAGCTGTTTTTT.

The CDR3 loop is CASSVSGYNTGELFF. CDR3 DNA sequence: TGTGCCAGCTCAGTGAGCGGGTACAACACCGGGGAGCTGTTTTTT. The chain uses TRBV18 and TRBJ2-2, with D possibly matching TRBD2 (6 bases). Between the trimmed V and J ends, which lost 5 bases and 2 bases, there was a span of 12 bases. Germline values: CDR1 KGHSH, CDR2 LQKENI. The length of the CDR3 is 15 residues.

V usage is TRBV5-1 and J usage is TRBJ2-1, with 10 bases fitting TRBD2. The CDR3 sequence is 15 residues long. Germline V gene data show CDR1 as SGHRS and CDR2 as YFSETQ. J gave up 5 bases and V 5 bases, and 7 bases lay outside the gene matches. CDR3 sequence (DNA): TGCGCCAGCAGGGCGGGACTAGCGATAAACAATGAGCAGTTCTTC. Protein sequence: CASRAGLAINNEQFF.